This note documents a single T cell receptor (beta chain) sequence. Methods used by the authors: From reference gene primer amplification, estimates of nucleated cell counts were derived. Some clones are missing from TCRdb's copy, which holds only in-frame ones; the method was immunoSEQ multiplex PCR. That table is the source of V, J and clone size, and D and trimming were worked out from the DNA. The sample contains over 250,000 clones, around 86% of which appear only once. The V and J ends lost 5 bases and 6 bases, in that order; junction bases with no gene match: 1. The CDR3 has 11 amino acids. Germline CDR1 is GTSNPN and CDR2 is SVGIG (reference sequence). The data were taken from a study of blood T cell repertoires in COVID-19. Study as a whole: Sites in the United States, Italy and Spain provided acute and convalescent COVID-19 samples. The cDNA or gDNA used as material had been derived from T cells, B-cell-depleted T cells, or PBMCs.

This chain uses TRBV30 with TRBJ1-3; 7 bases are a match to TRBD1. The clonotype comes from a man aged 45-60 years with acute or convalescent COVID-19. Sequences were obtained from peripheral blood. The CDR3 region has the DNA TGTGCCTGGGACAGGGTAAACACCATATATTTT. Its protein is CAWDRVNTIYF.